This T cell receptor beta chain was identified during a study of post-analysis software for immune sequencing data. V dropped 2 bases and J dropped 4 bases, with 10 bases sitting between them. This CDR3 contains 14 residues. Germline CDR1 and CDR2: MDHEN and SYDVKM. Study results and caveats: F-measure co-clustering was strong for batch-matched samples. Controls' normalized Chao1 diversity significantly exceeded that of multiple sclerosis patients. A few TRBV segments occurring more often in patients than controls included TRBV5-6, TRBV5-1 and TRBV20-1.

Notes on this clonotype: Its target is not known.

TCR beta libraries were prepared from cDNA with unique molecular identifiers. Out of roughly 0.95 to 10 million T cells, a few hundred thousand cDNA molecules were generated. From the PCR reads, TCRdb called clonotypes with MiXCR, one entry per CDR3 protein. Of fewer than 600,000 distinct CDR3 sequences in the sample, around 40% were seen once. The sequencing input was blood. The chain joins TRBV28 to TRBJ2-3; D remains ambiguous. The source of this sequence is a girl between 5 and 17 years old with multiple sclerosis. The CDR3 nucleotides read TGTGCCAGCAGTTTAGCTGGGTATGCAGATACGCAGTATTTT. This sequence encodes CASSLAGYADTQYF.